The next 28 T cell receptor beta chains were all read from a single sample in a study of T cells in Graves' hyperthyroidism and ophthalmopathy. Researchers took RNA transcripts and amplified the TCR beta CDR3 regions from them. An initial round of RT-PCR targeting the TCR CDR3 relied on the HTBI primer set. A single record per CDR3 protein comes from TCRdb applying MiXCR to the multiplex PCR reads. The sample records 500,000 or so distinct CDR3 sequences, around 15% being singletons. The sequenced material came from blood. These receptors all stem from a woman in her thirties with Graves' ophthalmopathy.

This clonotype has at least ten counts. V usage is TRBV30 and J usage is TRBJ1-1; D is ambiguous. The germline gives CDR1 GTSNPN, CDR2 SVGIG (reference sequence). The CDR3 spans 14 residues. Trimming took 0 bases from V and 6 from J, leaving 14 bases between them. In DNA form, the CDR3 reads TGTGCCTGGAGTGTACGAGGAGGGTACCCTGAAGCTTTCTTT. This codes for CAWSVRGGYPEAFF.

This clonotype was detected ten times or more. At one end, the junction sequence differs from germline, possibly due to a read error. The J gene is TRBJ2-7, the V gene TRBV7-2; possible D gene TRBD2, 5 bases. Germline loops: CDR1 SGHTA, CDR2 FQGNSA. The CDR3 covers 13 residues. The CDR3 coding sequence is TGTGCCAGCAGTTTAGAGCGGTACTACGAGCAGTACTTC. This encodes CASSLERYYEQYF.

This clonotype was seen a handful of times. The chain couples TRBV6-1 to TRBJ2-6, with a weak D call TRBD1 (6 bases). The CDR3 covers 15 residues. V lost 6 bases and J lost 2, with 11 bases in between. The germline gives CDR1 MNHNS, CDR2 SASEGT. This CDR3 is CASRLQGAGANVLTF. The DNA of the CDR3 is TGTGCCAGCAGATTACAGGGAGCTGGGGCCAACGTCCTGACTTTC.

The sample holds many counts of this clonotype. The CDR3 nucleotides read TGTGCCAGCAGTTACCTGACTAGCGGGAGACTCAATGAGCAGTTCTTC. Its translation is CASSYLTSGRLNEQFF. The rearrangement links TRBV28 to TRBJ2-1, with 12 bases aligning to TRBD2. The CDR3 runs to 16 residues. The germline V gene encodes CDR1 MDHEN and CDR2 SYDVKM. The V segment lost 4 bases and the J segment 6 bases; nucleotides outside the gene matches: 7.

There are many counts of this clonotype. The V call is TRBV30, the J call TRBJ2-1, with D possibly being TRBD2 (5 bases). Germline CDR1 and CDR2: GTSNPN and SVGIG (reference sequence). The ends were cut back, 0 bases at V and 8 bases at J, with 14 bases in the middle. This CDR3 contains 14 residues. The CDR3 region has the DNA TGTGCCTGGAGTGTAGGTGGGCAAGCGGATGAGCAGTTCTTC. It yields the protein CAWSVGGQADEQFF.

This clonotype has a handful of counts. This rearrangement joins TRBV19 to TRBJ1-1; maybe TRBD1 (5 bases). CDR1 and CDR2 from the germline V gene are LNHDA and SQIVND (reference sequence). V lost 3 bases to trimming and J lost 1 base, with 21 bases between them. The CDR3 is 18 amino acids. DNA for the CDR3: TGTGCCAGTAGTATGATTCAGGGAGGCTGGTTTAGGAACACTGAAGCTTTCTTT. Translation: CASSMIQGGWFRNTEAFF.

The chain has TRBV4-1 and TRBJ1-1; 7 positions match TRBD1. CDR1 MGHRA and CDR2 YSYEKL come from the germline V gene. The CDR3 covers 17 residues. Germline trimming cut 0 bases from V and 12 bases from J; bases unmatched to any gene: 19. This CDR3 is CASSQESQTGRFLGSFF. The CDR3 DNA reads TGCGCCAGCAGCCAAGAAAGTCAGACAGGGCGTTTTCTTGGTTCTTTCTTT.

The chain couples TRBV11-2 to TRBJ2-1, with 10 bases fitting TRBD2. The germline V gene has CDR1 SGHAT and CDR2 FQNNGV. This CDR3 is 15 amino acids long. The junction had 8 bases not matched to a gene; V was cut back by 5 bases and J by 7 bases. Written as DNA, the CDR3 is TGTGCCAGCAGCCCGGGACTAGCGTCCGCGAATGAGCAGTTCTTC. It specifies CASSPGLASANEQFF.

This clonotype has a count of ten or more. The chain has TRBV7-2 and TRBJ1-3; no firm D call. This CDR3 comprises 13 residues. The germline V and J ends were trimmed by 8 bases and 4 bases, with 12 bases remaining between them. Per germline, CDR1 SGHTA and CDR2 FQGNSA. Written as DNA, the CDR3 is TGTGCCAGCTCACCATCGTCGGGAAACACCATATATTTT. Its translation is CASSPSSGNTIYF.

This clonotype has just a few counts. V and J are TRBV12-3 or TRBV12-4 and TRBJ2-1, with D maybe TRBD2 (6 bases). CDR3 size: 17 residues. V lost 1 base and J 0 bases, leaving 13 bases between the germline ends. The CDR3 region is CASSLVRAGSSYNEQFF. The CDR3 DNA sequence: TGTGCCAGCAGTTTAGTGAGAGCGGGTAGCTCCTACAATGAGCAGTTCTTC.

The sample holds a few counts of this clonotype. V usage is TRBV7-3 and J usage is TRBJ1-2; 10 positions match TRBD1. From germline, CDR1 is SGHTA and CDR2 FQGTGA. The V and J ends lost 5 bases and 8 bases, in that order; junction bases with no gene match: 14. This CDR3 is built from 16 residues. The CDR3 reads CASSLISGTGELGYTF. The CDR3 coding sequence is TGTGCCAGCAGCCTAATCTCCGGGACAGGGGAGTTGGGCTACACCTTC.

As regards this clonotype: Given a much more abundant clone one base away, this may be a read error. This chain links TRBV7-2 with TRBJ1-1; 7 bases are a match to TRBD1. Germline V gene data show CDR1 as SGHTA and CDR2 as FQGNSA. This CDR3 is built from 14 residues. Written as DNA, the CDR3 is TGTGCCAGCAGCGTACAGGGGCTCTACACTGAAACTTTCTTT. Translation: CASSVQGLYTETFF. The variable domain in full, completed from reference TRBV7-2 and TRBJ1-1, reads GAGVSQSPSNKVTEKGKDVELRCDPISGHTALYWYRQSLGQGLEFLIYFQGNSAPDKSGLPSDRFSAERTGGSVSTLTIQRTQQEDSAVYLCASSVQGLYTETFFGQGTRLTVV.

The chain joins TRBV15 to TRBJ2-1; D remains unclear. There are 16 residues in the CDR3. CDR1 and CDR2 (germline): LNHNV, YYDKDF (reference sequence). The germline V and J ends were trimmed by 5 bases and 7 bases, with 21 bases remaining between them. The CDR3 nucleotides read TGTGCCACCAGCGGGCGGCTCCGGAGTCGTTCGAATGAGCAGTTCTTC. This encodes CATSGRLRSRSNEQFF.

The rearrangement links TRBV30 to TRBJ2-7; 7 nucleotides align to TRBD1. The CDR3 runs to 13 residues. Trimming cost V 2 bases and J 7 bases; bases outside gene matches: 8. Germline CDR1 and CDR2: GTSNPN and SVGIG (reference sequence). In nucleotides, the CDR3 is TGTGCCTGGAGTCGGGACAGTCCTACGGAGCAGTACTTC. The encoded protein is CAWSRDSPTEQYF.

The genes are TRBV9 and TRBJ2-1; 11 bases match TRBD2. The CDR3 runs to 17 residues. Per germline, CDR1 SGDLS and CDR2 YYNGEE. Germline trimming cut 0 bases from V and 8 bases from J; bases unmatched to any gene: 10. The CDR3 sequence is CASSVEVAGGYMDEQFF. In DNA form, the CDR3 reads TGTGCCAGCAGCGTAGAGGTAGCGGGAGGGTATATGGATGAGCAGTTCTTC.

The chain employs TRBV6-4 and TRBJ2-3; maybe TRBD2 (6 bases). V lost 0 bases and J 2 bases, leaving 9 bases between the germline ends. This CDR3 region has 15 residues. CDR1 and CDR2 from the germline V gene are MRHNA and SNTAGT. The CDR3: CASSDSREATDTQYF. Here the CDR3 DNA reads TGTGCCAGCAGTGACTCGAGGGAGGCCACAGATACGCAGTATTTT.

Remarks on this clonotype: It may be a read error: a sequence one base away is much more abundant. The chain uses TRBV6-1 and TRBJ2-7, with TRBD2 identical over 8 bases. J was trimmed by 6 bases and V by 8 bases; bases with no gene match: 18. The CDR3 is made up of 16 amino acids. Germline V gives CDR1 MNHNS, CDR2 SASEGT. Here the CDR3 DNA reads TGTGCCAGCGGGAGTATTTCGACGGGAGGGCCGGCCGAGCAGTACTTC. It is translated as CASGSISTGGPAEQYF.

V usage is TRBV27 and J usage is TRBJ2-1; a weak D match, TRBD1 (5 bases). The CDR3 has 14 residues. V shed 6 bases and J shed 0 bases, with 9 bases lying between them. Germline lookup yields CDR1 MNHEY and CDR2 SMNVEV (reference sequence). The CDR3 DNA reads TGTGCCAGCAGCTGGACAAGCTCCTACAATGAGCAGTTCTTC. Protein sequence: CASSWTSSYNEQFF.

The rearrangement links TRBV6-1 to TRBJ1-1, with D possibly matching TRBD1 (5 bases). Germline V gene lookup returns CDR1 MNHNS and CDR2 SASEGT. The CDR3 contains 14 residues. V lost 8 bases and J lost 0, with 13 bases in between. The CDR3 nucleotides read TGTGCCAGCTCCCGGGACTTAATGAACACTGAAGCTTTCTTT. It yields the protein CASSRDLMNTEAFF.

This clonotype was seen ten or more times. The chain joins TRBV7-3 to TRBJ2-1, with a weak D call TRBD1 (6 bases). The CDR3 totals 18 residues. V was clipped by 5 bases and J by 6 bases, with 26 bases between them. The germline gives CDR1 SGHTA, CDR2 FQGTGA. CDR3 in amino acids: CASSPVGTTPYHPNEQFF. For the CDR3, the DNA is TGTGCCAGCAGCCCTGTCGGGACAACTCCCTATCATCCCAATGAGCAGTTCTTC. The variable domain in full, with the rest retrieved from reference TRBV7-3 and TRBJ2-1, is GAGVSQTPSNKVTEKGKYVELRCDPISGHTALYWYRQSLGQGPEFLIYFQGTGAADDSGLPNDRFFAVRPEGSVSTLKIQRTERGDSAVYLCASSPVGTTPYHPNEQFFGPGTRLTVL.

This clonotype has a handful of counts. This chain connects TRBV24-1 to TRBJ2-1; 10 positions match TRBD2. From germline, CDR1 is KGHDR and CDR2 SFDVKD. The CDR3 totals 18 residues. The V and J ends lost 4 bases and 4 bases, in that order; junction bases with no gene match: 12. This CDR3 is CATSDPIVAGGPYNEQFF. The CDR3 coding sequence is TGTGCCACCAGTGACCCTATTGTAGCGGGAGGTCCTTACAATGAGCAGTTCTTC.

This clonotype was seen ten or more times. The V gene is TRBV11-1, the J gene TRBJ2-7; D not certain. Between the trimmed V and J ends, which lost 0 bases and 4 bases, there was a span of 10 bases. The CDR3 sequence is 14 residues long. CDR1 and CDR2 (germline): SGHAT, FQDESV (reference sequence). The CDR3 loop is CASSLAGLRYEQYF. The CDR3 DNA follows: TGTGCCAGCAGCTTAGCGGGATTAAGATACGAGCAGTACTTC.

This clonotype occurred many times. J is TRBJ2-7 and V is TRBV28; TRBD2 agrees at 9 bases. V shed 3 bases and J 2 bases; nucleotides not matched to a gene: 8. Germline V gene sequence: CDR1 MDHEN, CDR2 SYDVKM. There are 16 residues in the CDR3. CDR3 in DNA: TGTGCCAGCAGTTTCCTACCGGGACTAGCAACCTACGAGCAGTACTTC. Translating gives CASSFLPGLATYEQYF.

The sample holds a few counts of this clonotype. The genes are TRBV5-1 and TRBJ2-1; maybe TRBD1 (6 bases). The CDR3 length is 17 residues. The germline V gene has CDR1 SGHRS and CDR2 YFSETQ. Trimming stripped 4 bases from V and 3 bases from J, with 20 bases between. The CDR3 reads CASSPSMKGGFYNEQFF. CDR3 sequence (DNA): TGCGCCAGCAGCCCCTCCATGAAAGGGGGATTCTACAATGAGCAGTTCTTC.

This clonotype was counted between two and nine times. This chain uses TRBV11-2 with TRBJ1-2, with a possible D match to TRBD1 (6 bases). The germline V and J ends were trimmed by 5 bases and 1 base, with 14 bases remaining between them. This CDR3 has 15 residues. Germline lookup yields CDR1 SGHAT and CDR2 FQNNGV. The CDR3 bases are TGTGCCAGCAGCGAACAGGGTACATATAACTATGGCTACACCTTC. It specifies CASSEQGTYNYGYTF.

This clonotype was picked up many times. The rearrangement uses TRBV6-5 and TRBJ1-2, with D tentatively TRBD1 (6 bases). The CDR3 consists of 15 residues. Germline assignment: CDR1 MNHEY and CDR2 SVGAGI. The germline V and J ends were trimmed by 2 bases and 4 bases, with 14 bases remaining between them. The DNA for the CDR3 is TGTGCCAGCAGTTACGCAGGGGCGAACTTCTATGGCTACACCTTC. It encodes CASSYAGANFYGYTF.

There are many counts of this clonotype. The V gene is TRBV28, the J gene TRBJ2-7; tentatively, D is TRBD2 (5 bases). Per germline, CDR1 MDHEN and CDR2 SYDVKM. The CDR3 has 13 residues. Trimming took off 4 bases at V and 7 bases at J, with 14 bases between the two ends. The CDR3 DNA follows: TGTGCCAGCAGTTCTCCAGGAGGTCGGGAGCAGTACTTC. It specifies CASSSPGGREQYF.

This clonotype has a count of ten or more. The chain joins TRBV30 to TRBJ2-7; TRBD1 matches 8 bases. CDR1 is GTSNPN, CDR2 SVGIG, per germline (reference sequence). J was trimmed by 0 bases and V by 2 bases; bases with no gene match: 9. The CDR3 runs 16 residues. CDR3 sequence: CAWSTFRTGHSYEQYF. The DNA for the CDR3 is TGTGCCTGGAGTACTTTCCGGACAGGGCACTCCTACGAGCAGTACTTC. Using reference TRBV30 and TRBJ2-7 for the parts outside the CDR3, the full variable domain is SQTIHQWPATLVQPVGSPLSLECTVEGTSNPNLYWYRQAAGRGLQLLFYSVGIGQISSEVPQNLSASRPQDRQFILSSKKLLLSDSGFYLCAWSTFRTGHSYEQYFGPGTRLTVT.